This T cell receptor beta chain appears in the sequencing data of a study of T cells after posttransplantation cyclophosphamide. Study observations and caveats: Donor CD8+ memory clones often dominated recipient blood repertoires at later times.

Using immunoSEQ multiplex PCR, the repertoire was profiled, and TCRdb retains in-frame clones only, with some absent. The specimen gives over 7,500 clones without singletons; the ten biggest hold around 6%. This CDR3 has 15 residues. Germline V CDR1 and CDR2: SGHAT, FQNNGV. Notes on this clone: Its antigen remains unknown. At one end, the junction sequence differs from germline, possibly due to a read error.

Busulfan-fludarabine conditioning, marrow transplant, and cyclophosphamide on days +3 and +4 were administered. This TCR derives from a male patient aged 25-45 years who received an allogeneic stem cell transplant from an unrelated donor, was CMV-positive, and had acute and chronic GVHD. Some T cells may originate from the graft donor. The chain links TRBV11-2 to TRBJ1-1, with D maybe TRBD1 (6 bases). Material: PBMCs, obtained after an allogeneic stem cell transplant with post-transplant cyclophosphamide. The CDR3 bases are TGTGCCAGCAGCCCCCAGGGGCCGACGAACACTCAAGCTTTCTTT. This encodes CASSPQGPTNTQAFF.